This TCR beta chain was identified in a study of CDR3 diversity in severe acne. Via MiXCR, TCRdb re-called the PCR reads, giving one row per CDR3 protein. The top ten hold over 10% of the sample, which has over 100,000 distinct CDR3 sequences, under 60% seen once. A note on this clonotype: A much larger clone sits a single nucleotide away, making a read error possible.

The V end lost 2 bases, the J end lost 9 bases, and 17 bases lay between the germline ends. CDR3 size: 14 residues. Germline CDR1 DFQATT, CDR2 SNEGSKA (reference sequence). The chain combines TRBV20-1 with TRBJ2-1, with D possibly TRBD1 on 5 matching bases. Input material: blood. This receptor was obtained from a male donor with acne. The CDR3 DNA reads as TGCAGTGCTAGACTCGGCAGGGTTTTGAGTGAGCAGTTCTTC. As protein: CSARLGRVLSEQFF.